This entry describes one TCR beta chain. V was cut by 5 bases and J by 7 bases, with 12 bases left in between. CDR3 length: 13 residues. The V gene's germline CDR1 is LNHDA and CDR2 SQIVND (reference sequence). This record comes from a study of blood T cell repertoires in COVID-19. As for the study in general: The samples span acute and convalescent COVID-19 from the United States, Italy and Spain. PBMCs, B-cell-depleted T cells, or T cells were the source of the cDNA or gDNA that made up the material.

As processed by the authors: Estimation of nucleated cell counts was performed using reference gene primer amplification. TCRdb keeps only in-frame clones here, not all; method: immunoSEQ multiplex PCR. Clone size and the V and J calls come from that table; the DNA yielded D and trimming. The data hold fewer than 700,000 clones, with around 90% observed a single time. Enrolment of Seattle patients took place during active infection, and they were followed longitudinally. The origin of this receptor is a woman in her forties or fifties with COVID-19, enrolled during active disease. Source material: peripheral blood. The J gene is TRBJ2-4, the V gene TRBV19, with a weak D call TRBD1 (6 bases). CDR3 DNA sequence: TGTGCCAGTAGTCCCCTCCAGGGGAACATTCAGTACTTC. The encoded protein is CASSPLQGNIQYF.